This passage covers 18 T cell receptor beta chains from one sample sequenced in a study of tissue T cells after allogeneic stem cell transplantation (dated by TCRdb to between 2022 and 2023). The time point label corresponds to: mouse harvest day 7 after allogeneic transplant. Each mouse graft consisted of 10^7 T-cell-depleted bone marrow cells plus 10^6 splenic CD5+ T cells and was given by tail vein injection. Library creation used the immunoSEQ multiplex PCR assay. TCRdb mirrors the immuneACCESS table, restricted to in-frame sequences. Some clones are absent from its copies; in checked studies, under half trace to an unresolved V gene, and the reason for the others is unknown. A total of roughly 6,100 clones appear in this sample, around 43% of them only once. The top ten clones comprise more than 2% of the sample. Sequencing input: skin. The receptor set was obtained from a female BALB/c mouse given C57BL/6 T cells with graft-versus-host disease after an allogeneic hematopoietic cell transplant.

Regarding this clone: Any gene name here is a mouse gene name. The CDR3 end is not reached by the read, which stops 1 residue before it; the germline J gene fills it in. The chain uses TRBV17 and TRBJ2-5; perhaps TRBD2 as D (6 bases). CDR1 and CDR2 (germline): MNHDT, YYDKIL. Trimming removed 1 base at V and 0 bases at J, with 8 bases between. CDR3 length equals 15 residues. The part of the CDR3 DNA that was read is TGTGCTAGCAGTAGAGGTGGGGGTAACCAAGACACCCAGTAC. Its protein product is CASSRGGGNQDTQY. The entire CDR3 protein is CASSRGGGNQDTQYF.

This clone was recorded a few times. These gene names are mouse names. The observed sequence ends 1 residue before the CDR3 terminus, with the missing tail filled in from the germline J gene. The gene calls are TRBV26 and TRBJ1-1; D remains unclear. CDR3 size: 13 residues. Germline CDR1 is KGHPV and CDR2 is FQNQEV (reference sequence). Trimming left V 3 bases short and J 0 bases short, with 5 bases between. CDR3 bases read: TGTGCCAGCAGTCTCCCGGAGAACACAGAAGTCTTC. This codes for CASSLPENTEVF. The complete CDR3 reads CASSLPENTEVFF.

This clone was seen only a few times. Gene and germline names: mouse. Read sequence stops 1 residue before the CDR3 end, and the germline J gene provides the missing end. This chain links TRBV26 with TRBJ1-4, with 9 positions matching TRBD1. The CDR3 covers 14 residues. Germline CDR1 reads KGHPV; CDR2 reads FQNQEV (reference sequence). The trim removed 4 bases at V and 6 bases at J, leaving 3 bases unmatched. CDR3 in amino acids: CASSPGTGHERLFF. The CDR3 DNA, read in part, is TGTGCCAGCAGTCCCGGGACAGGGCACGAAAGATTATTT.

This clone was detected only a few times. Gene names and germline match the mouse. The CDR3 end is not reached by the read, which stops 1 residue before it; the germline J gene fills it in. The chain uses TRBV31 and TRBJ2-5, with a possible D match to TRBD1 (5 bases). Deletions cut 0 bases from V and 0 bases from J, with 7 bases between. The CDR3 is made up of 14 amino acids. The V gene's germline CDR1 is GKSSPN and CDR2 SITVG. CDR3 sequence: CAWSLGVNQDTQYF. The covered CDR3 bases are TGTGCCTGGAGTCTAGGGGTAAACCAAGACACCCAGTAC.

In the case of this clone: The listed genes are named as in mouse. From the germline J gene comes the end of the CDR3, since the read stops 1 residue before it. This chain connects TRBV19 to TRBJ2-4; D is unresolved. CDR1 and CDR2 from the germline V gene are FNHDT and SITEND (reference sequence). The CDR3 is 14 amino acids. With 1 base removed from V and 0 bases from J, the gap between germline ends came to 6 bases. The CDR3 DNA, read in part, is TGTGCCAGCAGTATAATCACTAGTCAAAACACCTTGTAC. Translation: CASSIITSQNTLY. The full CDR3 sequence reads CASSIITSQNTLYF.

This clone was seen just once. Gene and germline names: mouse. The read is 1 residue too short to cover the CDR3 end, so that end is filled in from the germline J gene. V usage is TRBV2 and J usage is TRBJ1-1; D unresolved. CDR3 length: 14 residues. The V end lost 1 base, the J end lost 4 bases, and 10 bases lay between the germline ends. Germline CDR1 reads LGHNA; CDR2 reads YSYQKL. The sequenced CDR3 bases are TGTGCCAGCAGCCAAGCCCCGGGTGCCACAGAAGTCTTC. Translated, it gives CASSQAPGATEVF. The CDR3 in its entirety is CASSQAPGATEVFF.

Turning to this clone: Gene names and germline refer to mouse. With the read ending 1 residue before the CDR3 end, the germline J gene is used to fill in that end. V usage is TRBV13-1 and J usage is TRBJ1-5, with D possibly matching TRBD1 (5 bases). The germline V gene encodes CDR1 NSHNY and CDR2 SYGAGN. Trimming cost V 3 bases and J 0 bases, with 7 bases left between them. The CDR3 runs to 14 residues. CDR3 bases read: TGTGCCAGCAGTGCGGACAATAACAACCAGGCTCCGCTT. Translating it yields CASSADNNNQAPL. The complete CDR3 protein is CASSADNNNQAPLF.

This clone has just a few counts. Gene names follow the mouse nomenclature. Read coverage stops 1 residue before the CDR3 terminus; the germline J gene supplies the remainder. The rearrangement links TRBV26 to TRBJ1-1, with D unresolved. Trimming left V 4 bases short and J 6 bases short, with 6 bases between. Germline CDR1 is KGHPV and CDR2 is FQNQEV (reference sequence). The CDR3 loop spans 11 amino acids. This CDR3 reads CASSRVPEVFF. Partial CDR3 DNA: TGTGCCAGCAGTCGGGTTCCAGAAGTCTTC.

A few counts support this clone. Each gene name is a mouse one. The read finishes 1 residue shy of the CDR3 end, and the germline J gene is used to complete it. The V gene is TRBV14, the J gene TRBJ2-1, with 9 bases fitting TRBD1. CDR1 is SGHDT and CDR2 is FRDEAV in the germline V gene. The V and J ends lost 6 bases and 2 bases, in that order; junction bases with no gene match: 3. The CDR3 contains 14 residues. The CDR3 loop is CASIRDRDYAEQFF. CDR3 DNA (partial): TGTGCCAGCATCCGGGACAGGGACTATGCTGAGCAGTTC.

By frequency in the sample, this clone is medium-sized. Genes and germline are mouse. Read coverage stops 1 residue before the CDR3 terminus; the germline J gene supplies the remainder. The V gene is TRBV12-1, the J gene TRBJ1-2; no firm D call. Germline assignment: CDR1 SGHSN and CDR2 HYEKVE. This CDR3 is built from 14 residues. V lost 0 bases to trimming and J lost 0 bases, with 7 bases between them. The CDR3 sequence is CASSLEGANSDYTF. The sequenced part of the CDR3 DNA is TGTGCCAGCTCTCTCGAGGGCGCAAACTCCGACTACACC. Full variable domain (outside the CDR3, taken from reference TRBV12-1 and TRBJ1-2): DSGVVQSPRHIIKEKGGRSVLTCIPISGHSNVVWYQQTLGKELKFLIQHYEKVERDKGFLPSRFSVQQFDDYHSEMNMSALELEDSAMYFCASSLEGANSDYTFGSGTRLLVI.

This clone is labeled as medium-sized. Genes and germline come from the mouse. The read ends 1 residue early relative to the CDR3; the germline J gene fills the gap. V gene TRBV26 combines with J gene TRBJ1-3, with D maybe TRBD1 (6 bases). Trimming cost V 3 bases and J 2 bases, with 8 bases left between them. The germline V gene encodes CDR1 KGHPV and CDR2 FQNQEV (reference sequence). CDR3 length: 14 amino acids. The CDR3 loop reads CASSLGGPGNTLYF. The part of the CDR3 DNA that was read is TGTGCCAGCAGTCTCGGGGGGCCTGGAAATACGCTCTAT.

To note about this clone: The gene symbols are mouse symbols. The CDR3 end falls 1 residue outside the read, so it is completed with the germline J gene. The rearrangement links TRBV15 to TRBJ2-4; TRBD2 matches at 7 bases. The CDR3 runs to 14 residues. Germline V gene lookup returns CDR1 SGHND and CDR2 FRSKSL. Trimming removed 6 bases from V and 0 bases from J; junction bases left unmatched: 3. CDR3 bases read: TGTGCCAGCAGCCCTGGGGGTAGTCAAAACACCTTGTAC. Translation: CASSPGGSQNTLY. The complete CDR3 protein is CASSPGGSQNTLYF. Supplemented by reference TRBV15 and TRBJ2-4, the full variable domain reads DAGVTQTPRHEVAEKGQTIILKCEPVSGHNDLFWYRQTKIQGLELLSYFRSKSLMEDGGAFKDRFKAEMLNSSFSTLKIQPTEPKDSAVYLCASSPGGSQNTLYFGAGTRLSVL.

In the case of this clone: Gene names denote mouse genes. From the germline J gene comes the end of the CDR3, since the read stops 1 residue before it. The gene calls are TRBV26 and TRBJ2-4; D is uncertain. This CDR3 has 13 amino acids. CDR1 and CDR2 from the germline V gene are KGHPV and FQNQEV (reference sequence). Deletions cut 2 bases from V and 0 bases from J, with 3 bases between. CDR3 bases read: TGTGCCAGCAGTCTGGATAGTCAAAACACCTTGTAC. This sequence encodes CASSLDSQNTLY. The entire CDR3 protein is CASSLDSQNTLYF. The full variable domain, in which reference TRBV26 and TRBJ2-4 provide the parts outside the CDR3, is NSKVIQTPRYLVKGQGQKAKMRCIPEKGHPVVFWYQQNKNNEFKFLINFQNQEVLQQIDMTEKRFSAECPSNSPCSLEIQSSEAGDSALYLCASSLDSQNTLYFGAGTRLSVL.

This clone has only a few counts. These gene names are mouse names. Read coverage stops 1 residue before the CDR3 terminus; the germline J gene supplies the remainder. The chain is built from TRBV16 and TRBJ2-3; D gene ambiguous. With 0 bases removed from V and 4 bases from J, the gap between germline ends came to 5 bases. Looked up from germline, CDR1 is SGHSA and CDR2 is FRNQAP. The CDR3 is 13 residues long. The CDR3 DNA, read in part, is TGTGCAAGCAGCTTAGAGACAACAGAAACGCTGTAT. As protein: CASSLETTETLY. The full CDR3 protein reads CASSLETTETLYF.

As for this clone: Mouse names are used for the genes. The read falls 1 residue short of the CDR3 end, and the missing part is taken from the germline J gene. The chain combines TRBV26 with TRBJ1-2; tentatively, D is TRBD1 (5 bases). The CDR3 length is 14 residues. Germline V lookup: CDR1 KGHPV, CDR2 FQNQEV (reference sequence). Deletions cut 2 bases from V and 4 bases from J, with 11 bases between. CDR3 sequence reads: CASSLEGRRSDYTF. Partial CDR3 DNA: TGTGCCAGCAGTCTGGAGGGGCGCCGCTCCGACTACACC.

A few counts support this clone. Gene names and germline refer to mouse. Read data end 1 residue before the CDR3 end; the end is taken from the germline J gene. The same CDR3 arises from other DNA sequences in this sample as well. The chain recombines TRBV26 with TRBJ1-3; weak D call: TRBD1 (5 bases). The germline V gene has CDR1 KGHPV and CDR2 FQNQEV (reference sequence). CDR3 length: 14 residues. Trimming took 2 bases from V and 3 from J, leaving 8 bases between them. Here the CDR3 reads CASSLGGSGNTLYF. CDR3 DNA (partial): TGTGCCAGCAGTCTGGGGGGAAGTGGAAATACGCTCTAT.

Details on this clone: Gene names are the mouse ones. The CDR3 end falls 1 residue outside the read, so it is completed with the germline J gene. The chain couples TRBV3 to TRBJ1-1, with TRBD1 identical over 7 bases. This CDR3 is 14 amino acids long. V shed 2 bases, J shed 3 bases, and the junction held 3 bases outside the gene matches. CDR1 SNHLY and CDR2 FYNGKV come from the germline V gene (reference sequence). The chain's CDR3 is CASSLPGGYTEVFF. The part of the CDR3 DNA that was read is TGTGCCAGCAGCTTACCAGGGGGTTACACAGAAGTCTTC.

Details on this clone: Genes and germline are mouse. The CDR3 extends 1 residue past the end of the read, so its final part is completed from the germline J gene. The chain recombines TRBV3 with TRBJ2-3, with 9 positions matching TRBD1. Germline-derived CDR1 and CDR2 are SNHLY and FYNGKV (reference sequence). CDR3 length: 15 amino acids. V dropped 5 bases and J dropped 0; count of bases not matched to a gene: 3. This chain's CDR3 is CASSPGTGSAETLYF. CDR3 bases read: TGTGCCAGCAGCCCCGGGACAGGGAGTGCAGAAACGCTGTAT. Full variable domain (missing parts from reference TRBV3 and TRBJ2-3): GPKVLQIPSHQIIDMGQMVTLNCDPVSNHLYFYWYKQILGQQMEFLVNFYNGKVMEKSKLFKDQFSVERPDGSYFTLKIQPTALEDSAVYFCASSPGTGSAETLYFGSGTRLTVL.